This T cell receptor beta chain was documented in a study of cytomegalovirus exposure and HLA in healthy donors. Study conclusions and caveats: There were some public TCRs occurring in many donors, but most TCR sequences were rare.

Of note for this clone: Its target is not known.

It was with 60 Vbeta and 13 Jbeta primers that the PCR ran. Sequenced by immunoSEQ multiplex PCR; TCRdb stores in-frame clones only, minus some. The table lists tens of thousands of clones, around 62% of them singletons. Sequenced material: PBMCs. This sequence was found in a male donor in good health and CMV-seropositive.

In nucleotides, the CDR3 is TGTGCCAGCAGTTTTTTAGAGGGTACGCAGTATTTT. Translation gives CASSFLEGTQYF. The chain employs TRBV28 and TRBJ2-3; D is possibly TRBD2 (5 bases). V was shortened by 3 bases and J by 8 bases, with 9 bases between the two germline ends. The CDR3 extends over 12 amino acids. Germline CDR1 and CDR2: MDHEN and SYDVKM.